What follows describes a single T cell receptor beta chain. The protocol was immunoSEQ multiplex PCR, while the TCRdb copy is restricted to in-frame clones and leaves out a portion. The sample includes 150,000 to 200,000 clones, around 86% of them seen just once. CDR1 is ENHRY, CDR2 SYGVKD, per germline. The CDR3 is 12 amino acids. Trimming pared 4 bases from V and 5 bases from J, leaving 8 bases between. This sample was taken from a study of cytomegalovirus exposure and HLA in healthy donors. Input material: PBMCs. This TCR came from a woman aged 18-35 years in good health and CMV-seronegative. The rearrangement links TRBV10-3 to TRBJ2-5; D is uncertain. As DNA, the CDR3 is TGTGCCATCAGTGGTTACGAGGAGACCCAGTACTTC. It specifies CAISGYEETQYF.